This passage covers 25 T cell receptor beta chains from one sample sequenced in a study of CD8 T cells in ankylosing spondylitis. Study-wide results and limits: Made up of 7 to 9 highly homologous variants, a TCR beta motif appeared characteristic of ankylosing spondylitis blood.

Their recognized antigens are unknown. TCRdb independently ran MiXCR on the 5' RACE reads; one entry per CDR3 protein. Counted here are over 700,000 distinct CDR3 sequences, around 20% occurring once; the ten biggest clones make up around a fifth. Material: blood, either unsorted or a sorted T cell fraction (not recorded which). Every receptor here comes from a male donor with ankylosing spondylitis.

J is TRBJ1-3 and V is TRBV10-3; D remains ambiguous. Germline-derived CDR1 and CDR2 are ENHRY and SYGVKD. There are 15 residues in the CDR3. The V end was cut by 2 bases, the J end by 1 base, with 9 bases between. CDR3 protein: CAISEPQFSGNTIYF. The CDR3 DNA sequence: TGTGCCATCAGTGAGCCTCAGTTTTCTGGAAACACCATATATTTT.

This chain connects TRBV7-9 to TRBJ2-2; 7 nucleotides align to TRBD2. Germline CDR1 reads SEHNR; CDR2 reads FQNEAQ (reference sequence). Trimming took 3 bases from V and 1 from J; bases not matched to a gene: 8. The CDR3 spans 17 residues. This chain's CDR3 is CASSFVVASGNTGELFF. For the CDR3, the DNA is TGTGCCAGCAGCTTCGTGGTGGCTAGCGGGAACACCGGGGAGCTGTTTTTT.

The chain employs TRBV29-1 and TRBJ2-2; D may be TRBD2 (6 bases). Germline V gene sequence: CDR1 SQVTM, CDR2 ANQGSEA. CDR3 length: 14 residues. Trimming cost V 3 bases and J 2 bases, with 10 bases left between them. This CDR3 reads CSVDPGRNTGELFF. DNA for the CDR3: TGCAGCGTTGATCCCGGGAGAAACACCGGGGAGCTGTTTTTT.

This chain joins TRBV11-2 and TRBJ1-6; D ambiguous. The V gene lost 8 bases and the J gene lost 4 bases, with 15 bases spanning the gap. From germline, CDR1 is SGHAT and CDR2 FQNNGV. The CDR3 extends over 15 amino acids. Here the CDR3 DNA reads TGTGCCAGCGGACCTGAAGGGCAATATAATTCACCCCTCCACTTT. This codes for CASGPEGQYNSPLHF. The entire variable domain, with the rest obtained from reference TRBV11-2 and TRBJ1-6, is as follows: EAGVAQSPRYKIIEKRQSVAFWCNPISGHATLYWYQQILGQGPKLLIQFQNNGVVDDSQLPKDRFSAERLKGVDSTLKIQPAKLEDSAVYLCASGPEGQYNSPLHFGNGTRLTVT.

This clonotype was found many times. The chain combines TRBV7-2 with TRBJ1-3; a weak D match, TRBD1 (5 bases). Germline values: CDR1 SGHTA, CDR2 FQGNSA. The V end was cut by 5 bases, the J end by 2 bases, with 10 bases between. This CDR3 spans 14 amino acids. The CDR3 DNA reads TGTGCCAGCAGCCCTCTGGGACCTGGAAACACCATATATTTT. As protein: CASSPLGPGNTIYF. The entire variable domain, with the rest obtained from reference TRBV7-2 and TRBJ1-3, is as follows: GAGVSQSPSNKVTEKGKDVELRCDPISGHTALYWYRQSLGQGLEFLIYFQGNSAPDKSGLPSDRFSAERTGGSVSTLTIQRTQQEDSAVYLCASSPLGPGNTIYFGEGSWLTVV.

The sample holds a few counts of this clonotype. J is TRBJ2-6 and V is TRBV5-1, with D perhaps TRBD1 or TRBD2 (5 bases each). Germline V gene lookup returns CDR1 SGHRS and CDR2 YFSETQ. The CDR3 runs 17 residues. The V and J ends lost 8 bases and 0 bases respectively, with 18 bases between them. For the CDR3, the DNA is TGCGCCAGTGGATGGGGGAGCGCCTCCTCTGGGGCCAACGTCCTGACTTTC. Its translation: CASGWGSASSGANVLTF. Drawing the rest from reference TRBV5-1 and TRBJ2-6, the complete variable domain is KAGVTQTPRYLIKTRGQQVTLSCSPISGHRSVSWYQQTPGQGLQFLFEYFSETQRNKGNFPGRFSGRQFSNSRSEMNVSTLELGDSALYLCASGWGSASSGANVLTFGAGSRLTVL.

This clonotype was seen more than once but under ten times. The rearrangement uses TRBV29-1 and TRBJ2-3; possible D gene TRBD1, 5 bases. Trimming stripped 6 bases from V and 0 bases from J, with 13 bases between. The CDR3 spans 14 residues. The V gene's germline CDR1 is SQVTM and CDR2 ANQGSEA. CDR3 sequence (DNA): TGCAGCGTATGGGGCGCTCCAAGCACAGATACGCAGTATTTT. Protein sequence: CSVWGAPSTDTQYF.

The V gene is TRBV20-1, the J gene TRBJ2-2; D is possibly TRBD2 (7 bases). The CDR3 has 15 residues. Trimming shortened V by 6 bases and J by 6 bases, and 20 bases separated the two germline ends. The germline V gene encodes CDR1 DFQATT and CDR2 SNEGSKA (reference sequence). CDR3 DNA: TGCAGTGCCTTGCTAGGGGGAGGGGTAGCCGGGGAGCTGTTTTTT. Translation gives CSALLGGGVAGELFF.

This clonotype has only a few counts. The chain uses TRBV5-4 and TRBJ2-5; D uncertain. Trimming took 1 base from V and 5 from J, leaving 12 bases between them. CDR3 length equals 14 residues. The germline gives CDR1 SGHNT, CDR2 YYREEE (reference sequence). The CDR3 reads CASSLLPAWETQYF. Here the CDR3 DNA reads TGTGCCAGCAGCTTGCTCCCGGCTTGGGAGACCCAGTACTTC.

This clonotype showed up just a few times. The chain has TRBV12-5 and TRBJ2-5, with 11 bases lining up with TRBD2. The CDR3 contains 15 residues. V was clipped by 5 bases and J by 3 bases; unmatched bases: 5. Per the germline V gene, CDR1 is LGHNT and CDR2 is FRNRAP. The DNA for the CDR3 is TGTGCTAGTGGTCGGGGACTAGCGGCGGAAGAGACCCAGTACTTC. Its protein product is CASGRGLAAEETQYF.

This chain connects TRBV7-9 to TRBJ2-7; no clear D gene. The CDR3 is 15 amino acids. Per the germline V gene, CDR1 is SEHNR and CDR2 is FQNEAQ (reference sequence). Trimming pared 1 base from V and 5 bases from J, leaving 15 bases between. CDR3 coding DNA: TGTGCCAGCAGCTTAGGTCCTTTAAAGAGCCACGAGCAGTACTTC. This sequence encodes CASSLGPLKSHEQYF.

The CDR3 nucleotides are TGTGCCAGCACCCCGGGACTAGCGGAGGCGAATGAGCAGTTCTTC. The encoded protein is CASTPGLAEANEQFF. The chain has TRBV12-3 or TRBV12-4 and TRBJ2-1, with TRBD2 matching 11 bases. The CDR3 loop spans 15 amino acids. The V segment lost 7 bases and the J segment 7 bases; nucleotides outside the gene matches: 9.

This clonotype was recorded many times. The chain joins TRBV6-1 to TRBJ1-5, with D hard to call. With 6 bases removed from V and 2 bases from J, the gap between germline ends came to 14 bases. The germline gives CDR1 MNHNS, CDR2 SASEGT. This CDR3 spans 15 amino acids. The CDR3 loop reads CASSPRSGGNQPQHF. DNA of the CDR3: TGTGCCAGCAGCCCACGGTCGGGAGGCAATCAGCCCCAGCATTTT.

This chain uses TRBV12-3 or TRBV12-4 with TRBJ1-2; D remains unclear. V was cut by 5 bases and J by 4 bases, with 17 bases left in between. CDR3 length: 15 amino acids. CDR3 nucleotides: TGTGCCAGCAGTCGCCCCGATCGGAAGACCTATGGCTACACCTTC. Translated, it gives CASSRPDRKTYGYTF.

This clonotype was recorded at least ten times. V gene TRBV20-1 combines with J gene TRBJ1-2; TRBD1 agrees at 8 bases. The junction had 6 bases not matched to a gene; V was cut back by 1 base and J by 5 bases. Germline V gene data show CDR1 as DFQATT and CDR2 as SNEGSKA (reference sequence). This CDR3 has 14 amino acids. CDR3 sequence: CSARAGQGSYGYTF. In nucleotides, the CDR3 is TGCAGTGCTAGAGCAGGACAGGGATCTTATGGCTACACCTTC.

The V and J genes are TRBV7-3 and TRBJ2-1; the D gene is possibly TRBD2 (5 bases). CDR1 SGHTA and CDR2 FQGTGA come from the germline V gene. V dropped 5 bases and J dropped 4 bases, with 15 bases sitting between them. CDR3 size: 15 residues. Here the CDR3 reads CASSRSGLTYNEQFF. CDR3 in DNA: TGTGCCAGCAGCCGCTCTGGACTGACATACAATGAGCAGTTCTTC.

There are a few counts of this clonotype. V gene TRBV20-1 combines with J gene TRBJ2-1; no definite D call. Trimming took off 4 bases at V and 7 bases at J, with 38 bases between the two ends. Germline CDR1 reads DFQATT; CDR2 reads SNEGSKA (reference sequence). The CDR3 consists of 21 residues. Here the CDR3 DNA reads TGCAGTGCTACCGATCCCGGACGACTGAATGTTTTCGCCATAACTGGGAATGAGCAGTTCTTC. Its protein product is CSATDPGRLNVFAITGNEQFF.

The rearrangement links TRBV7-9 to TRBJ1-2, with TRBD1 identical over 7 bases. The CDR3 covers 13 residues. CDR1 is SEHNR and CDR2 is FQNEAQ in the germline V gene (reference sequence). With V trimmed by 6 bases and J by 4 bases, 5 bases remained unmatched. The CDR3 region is CASRSGTVYGYTF. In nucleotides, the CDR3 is TGTGCCAGCAGGTCCGGGACAGTCTATGGCTACACCTTC.

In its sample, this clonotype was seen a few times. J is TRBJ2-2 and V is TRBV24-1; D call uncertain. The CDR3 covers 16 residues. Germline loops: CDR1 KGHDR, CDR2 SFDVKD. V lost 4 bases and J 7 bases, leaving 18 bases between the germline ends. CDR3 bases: TGTGCCACCAGTGACTCTGGAATTGGAACCGGCGGGGAGCTGTTTTTT. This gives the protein CATSDSGIGTGGELFF.

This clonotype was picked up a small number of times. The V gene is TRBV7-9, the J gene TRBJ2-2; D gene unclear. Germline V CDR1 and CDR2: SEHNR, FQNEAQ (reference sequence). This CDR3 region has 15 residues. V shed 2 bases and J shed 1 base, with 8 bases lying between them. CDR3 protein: CASSLRLMNTGELFF. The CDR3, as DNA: TGTGCCAGCAGCTTAAGGCTGATGAACACCGGGGAGCTGTTTTTT.

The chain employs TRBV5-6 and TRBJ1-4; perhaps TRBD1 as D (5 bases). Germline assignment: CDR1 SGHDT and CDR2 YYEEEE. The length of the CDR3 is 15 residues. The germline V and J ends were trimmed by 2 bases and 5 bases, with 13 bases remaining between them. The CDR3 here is CASSFYRSENEKLFF. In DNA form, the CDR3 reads TGTGCCAGCAGCTTTTACAGGTCGGAAAATGAAAAACTGTTTTTT.

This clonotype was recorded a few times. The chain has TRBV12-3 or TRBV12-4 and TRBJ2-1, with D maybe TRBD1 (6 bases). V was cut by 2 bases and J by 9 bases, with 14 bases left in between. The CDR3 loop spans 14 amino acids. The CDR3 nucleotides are TGTGCCAGCAGTTTAAAGGGGGTGAGGAGTGAGCAGTTCTTC. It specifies CASSLKGVRSEQFF.

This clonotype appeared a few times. The CDR3 DNA reads TGTGCCAGCAGTCAGTTTAGCGGGGGGGCATATACGCAGTATTTT. Translating it yields CASSQFSGGAYTQYF. The chain carries TRBV27 and TRBJ2-3; 11 bases line up with TRBD2. This CDR3 spans 15 amino acids. Trimming cost V 5 bases and J 7 bases; bases outside gene matches: 8. In germline, CDR1 is MNHEY, CDR2 SMNVEV (reference sequence).

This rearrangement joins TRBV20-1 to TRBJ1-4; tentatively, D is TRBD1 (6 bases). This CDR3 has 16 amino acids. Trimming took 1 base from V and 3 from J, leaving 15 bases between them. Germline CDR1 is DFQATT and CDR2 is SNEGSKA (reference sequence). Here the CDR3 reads CSARGGSGAPNEKLFF. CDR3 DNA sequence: TGCAGTGCTAGAGGAGGTTCAGGGGCGCCTAATGAAAAACTGTTTTTT.

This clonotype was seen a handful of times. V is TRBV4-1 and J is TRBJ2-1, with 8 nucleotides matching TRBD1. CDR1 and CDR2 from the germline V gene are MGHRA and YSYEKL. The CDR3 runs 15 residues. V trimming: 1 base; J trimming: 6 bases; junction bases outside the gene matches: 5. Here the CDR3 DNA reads TGCGCCAGCAGCCAAGTTCAGGGGGCCCCCAATGAGCAGTTCTTC. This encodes CASSQVQGAPNEQFF.